Below, one TCR beta chain is given with its context. Its antigen is not known. This specimen comes from a study of T cell repertoires in cytomegalovirus infection. Study information: Public signatures in TCR beta pointed to CMV infection and matching HLA type.

This CDR3 contains 13 residues. The V end was cut by 2 bases, the J end by 8 bases, with 9 bases between. The V gene's germline CDR1 is MRHNA and CDR2 SNTAGT. The study, taken as a whole, reports: In two of eight donors, the top clonotype was HLA-C-restricted CMV-specific. Carriers of CMV plus the relevant HLA were identified by cumulative public TCR beta family frequency.

TCRdb used MiXCR to reprocess the reads, holding one entry per CDR3 protein. The sample consists of some 700,000 distinct CDR3 sequences, approximately 40% of them appearing once. This sequence originates from a human donor in good health (CMV status not recorded). Some clones in this sample may be carry-over from other donors' samples. The sequencing sample was made of PBMCs. The chain is built from TRBV6-4 and TRBJ2-2; possibly TRBD2 for D (6 bases). For the CDR3, the DNA is TGTGCCAGCAGTGACCCGGGAGTAGGGGAGCTGTTTTTT. It specifies CASSDPGVGELFF.